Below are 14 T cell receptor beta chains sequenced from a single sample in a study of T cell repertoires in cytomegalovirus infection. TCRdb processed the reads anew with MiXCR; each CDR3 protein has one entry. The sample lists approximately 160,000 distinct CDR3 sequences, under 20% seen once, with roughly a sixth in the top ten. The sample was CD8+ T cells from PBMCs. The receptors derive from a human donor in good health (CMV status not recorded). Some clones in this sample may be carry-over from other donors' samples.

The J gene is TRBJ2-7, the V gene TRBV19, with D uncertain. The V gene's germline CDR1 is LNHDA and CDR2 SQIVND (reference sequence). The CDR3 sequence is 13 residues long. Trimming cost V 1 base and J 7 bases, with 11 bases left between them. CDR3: CASSIVLMREQYF. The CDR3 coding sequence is TGTGCCAGTAGTATAGTCTTAATGAGGGAGCAGTACTTC.

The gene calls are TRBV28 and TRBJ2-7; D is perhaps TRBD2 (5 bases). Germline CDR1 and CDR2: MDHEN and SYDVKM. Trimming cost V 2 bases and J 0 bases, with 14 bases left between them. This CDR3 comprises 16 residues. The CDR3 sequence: CASSLTPADVSYEQYF. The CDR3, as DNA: TGTGCCAGCAGTTTAACTCCAGCGGATGTCTCCTACGAGCAGTACTTC. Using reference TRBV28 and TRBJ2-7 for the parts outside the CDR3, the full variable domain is DVKVTQSSRYLVKRTGEKVFLECVQDMDHENMFWYRQDPGLGLRLIYFSYDVKMKEKGDIPEGYSVSREKKERFSLILESASTNQTSMYLCASSLTPADVSYEQYFGPGTRLTVT.

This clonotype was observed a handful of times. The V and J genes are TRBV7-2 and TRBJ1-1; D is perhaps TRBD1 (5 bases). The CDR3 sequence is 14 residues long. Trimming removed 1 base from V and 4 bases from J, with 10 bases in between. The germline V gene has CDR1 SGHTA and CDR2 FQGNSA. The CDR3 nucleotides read TGTGCCAGCAGCTTAGGACAGTACCTCACTGAAGCTTTCTTT. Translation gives CASSLGQYLTEAFF.

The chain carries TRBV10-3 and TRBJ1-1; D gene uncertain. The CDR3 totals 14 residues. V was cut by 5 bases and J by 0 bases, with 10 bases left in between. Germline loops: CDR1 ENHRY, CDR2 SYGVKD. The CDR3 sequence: CAISNGGMNTEAFF. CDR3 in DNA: TGTGCCATCAGTAACGGAGGGATGAACACTGAAGCTTTCTTT.

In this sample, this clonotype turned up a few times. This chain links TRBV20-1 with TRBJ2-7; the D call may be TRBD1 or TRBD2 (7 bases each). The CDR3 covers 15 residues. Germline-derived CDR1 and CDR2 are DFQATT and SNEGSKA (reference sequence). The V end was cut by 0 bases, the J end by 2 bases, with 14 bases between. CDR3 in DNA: TGCAGTGCTAGAGATCAGGGGGGGGTAACCTACGAGCAGTACTTC. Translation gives CSARDQGGVTYEQYF.

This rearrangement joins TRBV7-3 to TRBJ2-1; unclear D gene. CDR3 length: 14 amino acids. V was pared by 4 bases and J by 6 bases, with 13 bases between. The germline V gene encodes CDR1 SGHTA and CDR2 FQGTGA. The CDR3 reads CASSSSRVPNEQFF. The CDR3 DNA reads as TGTGCCAGCAGCTCCTCTAGGGTACCCAATGAGCAGTTCTTC.

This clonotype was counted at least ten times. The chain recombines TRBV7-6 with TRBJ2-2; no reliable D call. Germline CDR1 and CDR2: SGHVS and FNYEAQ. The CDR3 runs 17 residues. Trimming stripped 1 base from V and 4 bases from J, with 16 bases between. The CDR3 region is CASSLGVDQLRTGELFF. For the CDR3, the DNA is TGTGCCAGCAGCTTAGGGGTGGACCAGCTACGCACCGGGGAGCTGTTTTTT. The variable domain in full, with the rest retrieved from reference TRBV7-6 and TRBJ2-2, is GAGVSQSPRYKVTKRGQDVALRCDPISGHVSLYWYRQALGQGPEFLTYFNYEAQQDKSGLPNDRFSAERPEGSISTLTIQRTEQRDSAMYRCASSLGVDQLRTGELFFGEGSRLTVL.

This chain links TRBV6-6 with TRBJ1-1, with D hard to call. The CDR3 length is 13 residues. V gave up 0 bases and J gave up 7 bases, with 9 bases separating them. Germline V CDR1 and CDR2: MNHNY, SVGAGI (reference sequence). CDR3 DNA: TGTGCCAGCAGTTACTCGAACCTATTTGAAGCTTTCTTT. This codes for CASSYSNLFEAFF.

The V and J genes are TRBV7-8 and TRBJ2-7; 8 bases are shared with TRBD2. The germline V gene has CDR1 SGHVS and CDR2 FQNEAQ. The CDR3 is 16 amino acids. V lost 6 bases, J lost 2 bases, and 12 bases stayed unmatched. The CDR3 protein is CASRSLVAGGAYEQYF. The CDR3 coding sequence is TGTGCCAGCAGATCCCTAGTTGCGGGGGGTGCCTACGAGCAGTACTTC.

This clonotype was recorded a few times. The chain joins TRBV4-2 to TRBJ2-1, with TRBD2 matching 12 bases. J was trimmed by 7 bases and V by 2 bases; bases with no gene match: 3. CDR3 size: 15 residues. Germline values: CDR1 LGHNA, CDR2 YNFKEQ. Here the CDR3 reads CASSQLAGGPNEQFF. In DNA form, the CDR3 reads TGTGCCAGCAGCCAACTAGCGGGAGGGCCGAATGAGCAGTTCTTC.

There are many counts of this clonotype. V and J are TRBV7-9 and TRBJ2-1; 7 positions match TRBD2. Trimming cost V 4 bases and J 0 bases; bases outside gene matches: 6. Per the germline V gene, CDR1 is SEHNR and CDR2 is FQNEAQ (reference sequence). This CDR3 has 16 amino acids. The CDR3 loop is CASSSTSAFSYNEQFF. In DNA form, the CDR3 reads TGTGCCAGCAGCTCAACTAGCGCCTTCTCCTACAATGAGCAGTTCTTC.

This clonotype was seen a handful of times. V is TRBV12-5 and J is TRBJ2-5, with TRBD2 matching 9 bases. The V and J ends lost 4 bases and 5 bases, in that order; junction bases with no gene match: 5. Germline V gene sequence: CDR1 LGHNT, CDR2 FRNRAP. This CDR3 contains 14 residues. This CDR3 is CASGSGLAIETQYF. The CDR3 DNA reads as TGTGCTAGTGGTTCGGGACTAGCAATTGAGACCCAGTACTTC.

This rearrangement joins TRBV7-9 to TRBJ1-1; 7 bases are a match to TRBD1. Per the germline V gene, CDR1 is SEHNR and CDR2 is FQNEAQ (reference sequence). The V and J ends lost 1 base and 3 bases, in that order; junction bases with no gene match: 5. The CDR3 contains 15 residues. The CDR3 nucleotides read TGTGCCAGCAGCTTAGGGGACAGCCGTTACACTGAAGCTTTCTTT. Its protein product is CASSLGDSRYTEAFF.

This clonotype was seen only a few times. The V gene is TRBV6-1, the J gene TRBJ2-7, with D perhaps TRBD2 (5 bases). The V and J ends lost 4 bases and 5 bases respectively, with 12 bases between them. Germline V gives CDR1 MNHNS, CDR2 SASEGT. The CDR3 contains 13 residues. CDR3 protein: CASSALATNEQYF. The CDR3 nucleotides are TGTGCCAGCAGTGCCCTAGCTACGAACGAGCAGTACTTC.